The clone carrying this T cell receptor (beta chain) occurred a few times. The sample is drawn from a study of CD8 T cells in ankylosing spondylitis. V was shortened by 5 bases and J by 4 bases, with 17 bases between the two germline ends. The CDR3 has 15 amino acids. The germline gives CDR1 SEHNR, CDR2 FQNEAQ (reference sequence). TCRdb used MiXCR to reprocess the 5' RACE reads, holding one entry per CDR3 protein. Of roughly 180,000 distinct CDR3 sequences in the sample, roughly 12% are singletons; the top ten hold approximately 16%. This sequence joins TRBV7-9 and TRBJ2-5; D tentatively fits TRBD1 or TRBD2 (5 bases each). The sequenced material came from blood, either unsorted or a sorted T cell fraction (not recorded which). The clonotype originates from a male donor with ankylosing spondylitis or in good health (not recorded which). Here the CDR3 reads CASSTGTSGPETQYF. DNA of the CDR3: TGTGCCAGCAGCACTGGGACCTCCGGGCCAGAGACCCAGTACTTC.